This T cell receptor beta chain was sequenced for a study of CD4+ T cells in melanoma. Study results and caveats: Neoantigen-specific CD4+ T cells in melanoma reportedly had diverse differentiation states. CD8+ T cell, macrophage and B cell function reportedly correlated with neoantigen-specific CD4+ T cells.

The CDR3 has 15 residues. The V gene's germline CDR1 is SGHNT and CDR2 YYREEE (reference sequence). The V end was cut by 4 bases, the J end by 0 bases, with 8 bases between. Data came from immunoSEQ multiplex PCR; TCRdb stores just in-frame clones and leaves some out. The data show 110,000 to 150,000 clones, about nine tenths seen once. A word on this clone: No antigen is known for it.

The chain uses TRBV5-4 and TRBJ2-6, with D perhaps given as TRBD1 or TRBD2 (5 bases each). The sequence was collected from a human donor with melanoma. The CDR3 DNA reads TGTGCCAGCAGCGCAGGGAGCTCTGGGGCCAACGTCCTGACTTTC. This sequence encodes CASSAGSSGANVLTF.